A single sample is the source of the 18 T cell receptor beta chains below, sequenced in a study of blood T cell repertoires in COVID-19. TCRdb's copy holds only in-frame clones and misses some; the assay was immunoSEQ multiplex PCR. The profile shows some 250,000 clones, roughly 85% of them singletons. Sequencing used PBMCs or T cells enriched from blood (not recorded which). Receptors were obtained from a woman aged 45-60 years who had recovered from COVID-19.

V usage is TRBV7-3 and J usage is TRBJ2-2; D is ambiguous. Germline V gene sequence: CDR1 SGHTA, CDR2 FQGTGA. This CDR3 comprises 12 residues. V gave up 4 bases and J gave up 6 bases, with 6 bases separating them. The CDR3 region is CASSSEAGELFF. CDR3 bases: TGTGCCAGCAGCTCAGAGGCCGGGGAGCTGTTTTTT.

The CDR3 region is CASSLDVSGRLSGANVLTF. The CDR3 DNA follows: TGTGCCAGCAGCTTAGATGTGTCAGGGAGGCTCTCTGGGGCCAACGTCCTGACTTTC. The chain has TRBV11-2 and TRBJ2-6, with a weak D call TRBD2 (6 bases). V was pared by 0 bases and J by 0 bases, with 15 bases between. The CDR3 consists of 19 residues. Germline assignment: CDR1 SGHAT and CDR2 FQNNGV.

This chain uses TRBV5-1 with TRBJ2-2, with TRBD2 as a possible D gene (6 bases). The CDR3 loop spans 14 amino acids. Trimming shortened V by 7 bases and J by 8 bases, and 18 bases separated the two germline ends. Germline CDR1 and CDR2: SGHRS and YFSETQ. CDR3 loop: CASVGLPGLGELFF. Written as DNA, the CDR3 is TGCGCCAGCGTAGGACTACCGGGCCTTGGGGAGCTGTTTTTT.

The chain links TRBV29-1 to TRBJ1-1; weak D call: TRBD1 (5 bases). The CDR3 runs 12 residues. The V gene's germline CDR1 is SQVTM and CDR2 ANQGSEA. With 7 bases removed from V and 10 bases from J, the gap between germline ends came to 19 bases. The CDR3 region is CSAEVRGLAAFF. The CDR3 DNA is TGCAGCGCAGAAGTTAGGGGCCTTGCAGCTTTCTTT.

The chain combines TRBV10-3 with TRBJ1-2; 8 bases line up with TRBD1. This CDR3 comprises 13 residues. J lost 0 bases, V lost 9 bases, and 3 bases had no gene match. The germline gives CDR1 ENHRY, CDR2 SYGVKD. The CDR3: CAITGGSNYGYTF. As DNA, the CDR3 is TGTGCCATAACAGGGGGGTCTAACTATGGCTACACCTTC.

CDR3 DNA: TGTGCCAGCAGCTTCCGGGAGGGTGCACGTGGCTACACCTTC. Protein product: CASSFREGARGYTF. The chain recombines TRBV7-2 with TRBJ1-2, with D unclear. The V gene's germline CDR1 is SGHTA and CDR2 FQGNSA. The CDR3 sequence is 14 residues long. V was clipped by 3 bases and J by 7 bases, with 15 bases between them.

The rearrangement joins TRBV6-1 to TRBJ2-2; tentatively, D is TRBD2 (6 bases). Germline V gene lookup returns CDR1 MNHNS and CDR2 SASEGT. The length of the CDR3 is 17 residues. V was cut by 0 bases and J by 1 base, with 12 bases left in between. CDR3 protein: CASSEAGTSLNTGELFF. CDR3 nucleotide sequence: TGTGCCAGCAGTGAAGCCGGAACTAGCCTGAACACCGGGGAGCTGTTTTTT.

The rearrangement joins TRBV4-1 to TRBJ2-2; the D gene is possibly TRBD2 (7 bases). Germline V gene data show CDR1 as MGHRA and CDR2 as YSYEKL. The CDR3 loop spans 17 amino acids. The V end lost 4 bases, the J end lost 4 bases, and 19 bases lay between the germline ends. CDR3: CASSPQRGAGTTGELFF. DNA for the CDR3: TGCGCCAGCAGCCCTCAACGGGGGGCAGGGACCACCGGGGAGCTGTTTTTT.

The V and J genes are TRBV30 and TRBJ1-4, with 11 bases identical to TRBD1. Germline-derived CDR1 and CDR2 are GTSNPN and SVGIG (reference sequence). The CDR3 length is 13 residues. The V gene end was trimmed by 8 bases and the J gene end by 10 bases; junction bases not matched to a gene: 9. The CDR3 protein is CAGRGTGGGKLFF. The CDR3 DNA sequence: TGTGCCGGAAGGGGGACAGGGGGTGGAAAACTGTTTTTT. Supplemented by reference TRBV30 and TRBJ1-4, the full variable domain reads SQTIHQWPATLVQPVGSPLSLECTVEGTSNPNLYWYRQAAGRGLQLLFYSVGIGQISSEVPQNLSASRPQDRQFILSSKKLLLSDSGFYLCAGRGTGGGKLFFGSGTQLSVL.

The CDR3 sequence is CASTNGGASGKTGELFF. CDR3 DNA: TGTGCCAGCACAAACGGGGGGGCTAGCGGGAAGACCGGGGAGCTGTTTTTT. The chain combines TRBV5-4 with TRBJ2-2, with 9 bases that match TRBD2. Germline trimming cut 6 bases from V and 5 bases from J; bases unmatched to any gene: 14. Germline V lookup: CDR1 SGHNT, CDR2 YYREEE (reference sequence). The CDR3 spans 17 residues.

The chain links TRBV24-1 to TRBJ2-1, with 7 bases that match TRBD2. The germline CDR1 and CDR2 sequences are KGHDR and SFDVKD. The V segment lost 3 bases and the J segment 7 bases; nucleotides outside the gene matches: 8. The CDR3 is made up of 15 amino acids. CDR3 DNA sequence: TGTGCCACCAGTGATCCGTCTCAGGGAGGGAATGAGCAGTTCTTC. It translates to CATSDPSQGGNEQFF.

The CDR3: CASSLMVSHGYTF. The CDR3 DNA follows: TGCGCCAGCAGCCTAATGGTCTCACATGGCTACACCTTC. This chain joins TRBV5-1 and TRBJ1-2; no definite D call. Germline lookup yields CDR1 SGHRS and CDR2 YFSETQ. The germline V and J ends were trimmed by 4 bases and 6 bases, with 13 bases remaining between them. The CDR3 contains 13 residues.

The genes are TRBV4-1 and TRBJ2-3; 8 bases line up with TRBD1. Germline lookup yields CDR1 MGHRA and CDR2 YSYEKL. The ends lost 0 bases at V and 0 bases at J; junction bases unmatched: 11. The CDR3 covers 19 residues. The CDR3 loop is CASSQERADRGPSTDTQYF. CDR3 sequence (DNA): TGCGCCAGCAGCCAAGAAAGGGCTGACAGGGGCCCCAGCACAGATACGCAGTATTTT.

This clone was counted only a few times. The V and J genes are TRBV5-1 and TRBJ2-7, with 11 bases identical to TRBD2. The CDR3 runs 15 residues. Germline CDR1 reads SGHRS; CDR2 reads YFSETQ. With V trimmed by 4 bases and J by 4 bases, 7 bases remained unmatched. This CDR3 reads CASSPTSGSTYEQYF. CDR3 nucleotide sequence: TGCGCCAGCAGCCCAACTAGCGGGAGTACGTACGAGCAGTACTTC. Full variable domain (rest looked up from reference TRBV5-1 and TRBJ2-7): KAGVTQTPRYLIKTRGQQVTLSCSPISGHRSVSWYQQTPGQGLQFLFEYFSETQRNKGNFPGRFSGRQFSNSRSEMNVSTLELGDSALYLCASSPTSGSTYEQYFGPGTRLTVT.

Written as DNA, the CDR3 is TGTGCCAGCAGCTTTTCCGGGTTCAATCAGCCCCAGCATTTT. It encodes CASSFSGFNQPQHF. The chain has TRBV7-9 and TRBJ1-5; D is uncertain. There are 14 residues in the CDR3. Germline-derived CDR1 and CDR2 are SEHNR and FQNEAQ (reference sequence). V was cut by 3 bases and J by 3 bases, with 9 bases left in between.

The rearrangement joins TRBV28 to TRBJ2-3; 12 bases align to TRBD2. Trimming took 5 bases from V and 4 from J; bases not matched to a gene: 4. Germline lookup yields CDR1 MDHEN and CDR2 SYDVKM. The CDR3 sequence is 15 residues long. The CDR3 region has the DNA TGTGCCAGCAGTGTACTAGCGGGAGGTGCAGATACGCAGTATTTT. Its translation is CASSVLAGGADTQYF. Combining the CDR3 with reference TRBV28 and TRBJ2-3 gives the whole variable domain DVKVTQSSRYLVKRTGEKVFLECVQDMDHENMFWYRQDPGLGLRLIYFSYDVKMKEKGDIPEGYSVSREKKERFSLILESASTNQTSMYLCASSVLAGGADTQYFGPGTRLTVL.

The J gene is TRBJ1-1, the V gene TRBV5-6; TRBD1 might be the D (6 bases). CDR3 length equals 15 residues. Trimming took 2 bases from V and 4 from J, leaving 15 bases between them. Germline V gives CDR1 SGHDT, CDR2 YYEEEE. Here the CDR3 reads CASSFRVPGVTEAFF. CDR3 nucleotide sequence: TGTGCCAGCAGCTTCCGGGTTCCAGGGGTCACTGAAGCTTTCTTT.

This clone was detected only a few times. J is TRBJ2-7 and V is TRBV19, with TRBD1 matching over 10 bases. In germline, CDR1 is LNHDA, CDR2 SQIVND (reference sequence). The junction had 4 bases not matched to a gene; V was cut back by 4 bases and J by 4 bases. CDR3 length: 14 residues. CDR3 in DNA: TGTGCCAGTAGTACTTCGGGACAGGGGTACGAGCAGTACTTC. It translates to CASSTSGQGYEQYF.